These 2 T cell receptor beta chains originate from one sample sequenced in a study of control samples from healthy donors and cancer patients. Using immunoSEQ multiplex PCR, the repertoire was profiled, and TCRdb retains in-frame clones only, with some absent. The sample yields around 70,000 clones, 94% seen once. The sample was blood. These receptors were taken from a woman in her twenties or thirties in good health.

The chain combines TRBV27 with TRBJ2-7, with TRBD2 matching 8 bases. CDR1 MNHEY and CDR2 SMNVEV come from the germline V gene (reference sequence). The length of the CDR3 is 11 residues. With V trimmed by 8 bases and J by 7 bases, 4 bases remained unmatched. CDR3 DNA: TGTGCCAGCCGGGGGGGAGGGGAGCAGTACGTC. Translated, it gives CASRGGGEQYV.

The chain carries TRBV10-3 and TRBJ2-7, with 13 bases aligning to TRBD2. The CDR3 contains 15 residues. With 3 bases clipped from V and 2 bases from J, the junction kept 1 base outside the gene matches. Germline values: CDR1 ENHRY, CDR2 SYGVKD. The CDR3: CAISELAGGPYEQYF. The DNA for the CDR3 is TGTGCCATCAGTGAACTAGCGGGGGGGCCCTACGAGCAGTACTTC.